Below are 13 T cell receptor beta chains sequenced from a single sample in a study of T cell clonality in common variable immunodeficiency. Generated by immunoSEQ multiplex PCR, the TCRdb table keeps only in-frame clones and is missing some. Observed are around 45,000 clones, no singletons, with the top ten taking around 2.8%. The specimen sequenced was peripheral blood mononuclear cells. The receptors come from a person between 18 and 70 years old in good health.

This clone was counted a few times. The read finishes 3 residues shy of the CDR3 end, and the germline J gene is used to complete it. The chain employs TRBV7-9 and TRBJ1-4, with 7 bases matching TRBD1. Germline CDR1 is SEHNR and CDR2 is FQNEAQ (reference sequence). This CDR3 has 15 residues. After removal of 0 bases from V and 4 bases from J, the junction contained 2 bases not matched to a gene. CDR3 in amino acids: CASSLASGGNEKLFF. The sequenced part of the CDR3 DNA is TGTGCCAGCAGCTTAGCTTCAGGGGGTAATGAAAAA.

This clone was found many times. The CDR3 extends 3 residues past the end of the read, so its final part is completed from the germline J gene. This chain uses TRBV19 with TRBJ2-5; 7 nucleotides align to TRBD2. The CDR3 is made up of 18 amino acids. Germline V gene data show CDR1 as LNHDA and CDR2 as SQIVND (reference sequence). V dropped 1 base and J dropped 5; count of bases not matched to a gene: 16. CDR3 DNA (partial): TGTGCCAGTAGTATAGCAGCCTGGTTGGGGACTAAACGGGAGACC. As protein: CASSIAAWLGTKRET. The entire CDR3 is CASSIAAWLGTKRETQYF.

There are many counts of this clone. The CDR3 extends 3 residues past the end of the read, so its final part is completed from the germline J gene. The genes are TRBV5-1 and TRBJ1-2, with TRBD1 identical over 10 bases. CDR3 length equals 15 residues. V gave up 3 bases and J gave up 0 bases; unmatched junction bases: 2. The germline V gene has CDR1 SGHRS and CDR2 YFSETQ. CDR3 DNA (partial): TGCGCCAGCAGCTCAGGACAGGGGGCTAACTATGGC. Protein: CASSSGQGANYG. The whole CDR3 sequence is CASSSGQGANYGYTF. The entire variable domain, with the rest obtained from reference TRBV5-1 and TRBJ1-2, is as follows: KAGVTQTPRYLIKTRGQQVTLSCSPISGHRSVSWYQQTPGQGLQFLFEYFSETQRNKGNFPGRFSGRQFSNSRSEMNVSTLELGDSALYLCASSSGQGANYGYTFGSGTRLTVV.

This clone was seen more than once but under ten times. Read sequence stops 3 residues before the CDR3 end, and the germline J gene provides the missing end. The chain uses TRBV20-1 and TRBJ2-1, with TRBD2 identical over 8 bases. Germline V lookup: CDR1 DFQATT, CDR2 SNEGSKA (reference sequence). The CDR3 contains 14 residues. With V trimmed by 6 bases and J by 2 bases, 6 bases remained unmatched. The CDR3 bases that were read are TGCAGTGCACACGGGGGGGCGGCCTACAATGAG. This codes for CSAHGGAAYNE. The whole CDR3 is CSAHGGAAYNEQFF.

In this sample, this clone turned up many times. CDR3 in amino acids: CASTQHQLGAEAFF. Incomplete CDR3 DNA: TGTGCCAGCACCCAACACCAGCTAGGGGCTGAA. The gene calls are TRBV12-3 or TRBV12-4 and TRBJ1-1; a weak D match, TRBD1 (5 bases). The read gets to within 3 residues of the CDR3 end, and the germline J gene fills in the rest. The CDR3 covers 14 residues. V lost 7 bases, J lost 6 bases, and 18 bases lay in between.

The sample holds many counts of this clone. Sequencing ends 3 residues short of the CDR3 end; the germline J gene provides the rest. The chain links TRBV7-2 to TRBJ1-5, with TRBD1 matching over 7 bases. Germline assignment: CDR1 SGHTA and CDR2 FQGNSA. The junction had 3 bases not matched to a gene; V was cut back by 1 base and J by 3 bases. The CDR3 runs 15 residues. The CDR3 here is CASSLGQGANQPQHF. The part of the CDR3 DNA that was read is TGTGCCAGCAGCTTAGGACAGGGCGCCAATCAGCCC.

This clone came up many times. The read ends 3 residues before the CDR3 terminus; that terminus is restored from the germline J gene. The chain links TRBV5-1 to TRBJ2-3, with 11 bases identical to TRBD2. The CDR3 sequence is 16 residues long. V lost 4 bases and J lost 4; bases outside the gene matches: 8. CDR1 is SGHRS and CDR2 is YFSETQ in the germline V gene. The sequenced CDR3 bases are TGCGCCAGCAGCCCTCGGTCTAGCGGGAGGTCAGATACG. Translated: CASSPRSSGRSDT. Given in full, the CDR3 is CASSPRSSGRSDTQYF.

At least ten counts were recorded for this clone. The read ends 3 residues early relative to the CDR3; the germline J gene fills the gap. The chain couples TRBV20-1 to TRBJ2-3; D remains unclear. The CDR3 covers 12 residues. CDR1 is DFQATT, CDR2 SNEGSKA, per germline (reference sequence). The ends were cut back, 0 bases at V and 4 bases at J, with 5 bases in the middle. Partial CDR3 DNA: TGCAGTGCTAGAGATACTGCAGATACG. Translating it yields CSARDTADT. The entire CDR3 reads CSARDTADTQYF.

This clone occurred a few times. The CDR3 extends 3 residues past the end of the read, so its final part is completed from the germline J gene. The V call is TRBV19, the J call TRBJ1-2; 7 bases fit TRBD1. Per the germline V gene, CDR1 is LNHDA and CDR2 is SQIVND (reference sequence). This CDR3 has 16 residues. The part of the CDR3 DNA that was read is TGTGCCAGTAGTCCGTTCGGGACAGCCACCTACAATGAC. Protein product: CASSPFGTATYND. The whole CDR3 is CASSPFGTATYNDYTF.

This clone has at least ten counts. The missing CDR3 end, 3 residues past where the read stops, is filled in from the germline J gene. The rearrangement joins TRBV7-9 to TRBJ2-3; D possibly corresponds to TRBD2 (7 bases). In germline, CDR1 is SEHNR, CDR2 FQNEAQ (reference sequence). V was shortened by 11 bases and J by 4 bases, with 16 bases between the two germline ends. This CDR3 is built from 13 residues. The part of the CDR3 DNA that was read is TGTGCCTCGAAGTGGGGGGGCGCAGATACG. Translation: CASKWGGADT. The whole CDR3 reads CASKWGGADTQYF.

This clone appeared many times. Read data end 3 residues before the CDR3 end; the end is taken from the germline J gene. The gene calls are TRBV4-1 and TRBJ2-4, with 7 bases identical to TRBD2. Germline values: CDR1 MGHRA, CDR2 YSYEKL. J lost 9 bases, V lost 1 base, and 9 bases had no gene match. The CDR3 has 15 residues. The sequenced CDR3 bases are TGCGCCAGCAGCCAAGTGGGGGGGAGAGAGGGCATT. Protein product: CASSQVGGREGI. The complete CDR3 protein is CASSQVGGREGIQYF.

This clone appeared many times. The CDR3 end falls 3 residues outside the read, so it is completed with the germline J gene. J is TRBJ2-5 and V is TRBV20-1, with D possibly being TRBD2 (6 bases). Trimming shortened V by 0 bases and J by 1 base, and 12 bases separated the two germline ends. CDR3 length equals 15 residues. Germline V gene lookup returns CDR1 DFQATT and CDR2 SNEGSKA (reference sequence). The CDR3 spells CSARDRGRSQETQYF. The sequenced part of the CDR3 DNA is TGCAGTGCTAGAGATCGGGGGAGGAGCCAAGAGACC.

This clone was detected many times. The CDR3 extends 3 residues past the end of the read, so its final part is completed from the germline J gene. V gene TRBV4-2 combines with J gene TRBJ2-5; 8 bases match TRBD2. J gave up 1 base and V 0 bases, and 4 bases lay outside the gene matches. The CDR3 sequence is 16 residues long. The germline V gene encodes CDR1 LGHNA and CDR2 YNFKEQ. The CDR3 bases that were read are TGTGCCAGCAGCCAAGATCCTAGCGGGTCCCAAGAGACC. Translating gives CASSQDPSGSQET. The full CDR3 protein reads CASSQDPSGSQETQYF.